Reported below is one T cell receptor (beta chain). Antigen: not known. V was clipped by 0 bases and J by 7 bases, with 12 bases between them. The germline gives CDR1 GTSNPN, CDR2 SVGIG (reference sequence). There are 13 residues in the CDR3. MiXCR, applied by TCRdb to the 5' RACE reads, yields one record per CDR3 protein. There are 450,000 to 650,000 distinct CDR3 sequences in the sample; approximately 19% occur only once, and about 12% lies in the top ten. This sample was included in a study of T-cell memory formation after mild COVID-19. Study-level information: Largely, the TCR clusters proved donor specific. Regarding the study as a whole: Unconfirmed was the SARS-CoV-2 specificity of second-wave clones that peaked on day 37. Day 15 to 85 contracting clones showed balanced CD4/CD8; later expanders leaned CD4+.

The sequencing sample was made of PBMCs or a T cell subset sorted from them (not recorded which). The origin of this receptor is an adult woman who had mild COVID-19 (a few samples of this study predate the infection). Cell type and time point are not known. The chain has TRBV30 and TRBJ2-5; D tentatively fits TRBD1 or TRBD2 (5 bases each). CDR3 sequence reads: CAWSVGDLGTQYF. The CDR3 region has the DNA TGTGCCTGGAGTGTTGGGGACCTCGGGACCCAGTACTTC.